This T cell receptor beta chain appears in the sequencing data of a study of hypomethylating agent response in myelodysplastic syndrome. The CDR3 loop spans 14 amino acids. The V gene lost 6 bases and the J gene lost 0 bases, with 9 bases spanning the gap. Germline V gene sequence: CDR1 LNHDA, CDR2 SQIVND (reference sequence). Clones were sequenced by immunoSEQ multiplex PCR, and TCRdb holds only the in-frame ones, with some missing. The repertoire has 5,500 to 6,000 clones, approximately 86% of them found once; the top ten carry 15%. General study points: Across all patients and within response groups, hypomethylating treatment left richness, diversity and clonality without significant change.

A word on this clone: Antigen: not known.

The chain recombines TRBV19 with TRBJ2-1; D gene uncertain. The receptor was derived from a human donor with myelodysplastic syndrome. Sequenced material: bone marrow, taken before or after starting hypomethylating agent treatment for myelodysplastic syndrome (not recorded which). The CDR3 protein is CASRGGASYNEQFF. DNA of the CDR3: TGTGCCAGTAGAGGCGGCGCCTCCTACAATGAGCAGTTCTTC.